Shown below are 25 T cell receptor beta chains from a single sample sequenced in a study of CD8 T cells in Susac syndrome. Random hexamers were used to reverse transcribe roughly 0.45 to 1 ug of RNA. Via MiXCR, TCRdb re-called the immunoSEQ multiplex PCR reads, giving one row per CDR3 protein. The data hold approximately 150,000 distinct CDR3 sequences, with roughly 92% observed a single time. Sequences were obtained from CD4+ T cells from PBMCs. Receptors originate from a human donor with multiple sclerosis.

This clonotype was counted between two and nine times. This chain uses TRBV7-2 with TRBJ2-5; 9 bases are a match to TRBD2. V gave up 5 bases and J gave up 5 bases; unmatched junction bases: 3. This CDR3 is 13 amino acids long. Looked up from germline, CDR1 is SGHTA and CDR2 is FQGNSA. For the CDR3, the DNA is TGTGCCAGCAGCCGCACTAGCGGGGAGACCCAGTACTTC. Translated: CASSRTSGETQYF.

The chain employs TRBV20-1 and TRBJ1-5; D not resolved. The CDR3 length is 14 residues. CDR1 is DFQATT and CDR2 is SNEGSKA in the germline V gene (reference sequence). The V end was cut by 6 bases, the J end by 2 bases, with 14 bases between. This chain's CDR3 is CSAGGLRGNQPQHF. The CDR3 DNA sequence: TGCAGTGCCGGCGGCCTGAGGGGCAATCAGCCCCAGCATTTT.

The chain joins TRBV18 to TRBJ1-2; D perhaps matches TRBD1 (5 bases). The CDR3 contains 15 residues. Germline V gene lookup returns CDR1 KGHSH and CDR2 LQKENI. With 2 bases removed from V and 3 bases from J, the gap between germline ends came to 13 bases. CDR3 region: CASSPTGEGYYGYTF. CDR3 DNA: TGTGCCAGCTCACCAACAGGCGAGGGGTACTATGGCTACACCTTC.

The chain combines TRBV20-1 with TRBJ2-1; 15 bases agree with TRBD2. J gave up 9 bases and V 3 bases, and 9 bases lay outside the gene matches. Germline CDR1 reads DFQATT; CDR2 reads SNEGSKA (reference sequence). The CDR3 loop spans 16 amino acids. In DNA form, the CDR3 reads TGCAGTGCTAGTCGCCGGGGGGGACTAGCGGGGGGTGAGCAGTTCTTC. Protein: CSASRRGGLAGGEQFF.

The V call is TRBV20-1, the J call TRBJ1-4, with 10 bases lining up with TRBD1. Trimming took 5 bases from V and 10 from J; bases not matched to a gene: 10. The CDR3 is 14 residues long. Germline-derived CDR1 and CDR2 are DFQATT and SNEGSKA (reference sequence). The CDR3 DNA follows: TGCAGTGCTCCACAAAACTGGGACAGGGGAAAACTGTTTTTT. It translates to CSAPQNWDRGKLFF.

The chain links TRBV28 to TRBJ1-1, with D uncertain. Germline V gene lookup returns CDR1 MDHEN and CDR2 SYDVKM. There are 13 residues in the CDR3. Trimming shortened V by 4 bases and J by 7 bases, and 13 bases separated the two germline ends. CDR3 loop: CASSWEGTVEAFF. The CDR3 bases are TGTGCCAGCAGTTGGGAGGGAACCGTTGAAGCTTTCTTT.

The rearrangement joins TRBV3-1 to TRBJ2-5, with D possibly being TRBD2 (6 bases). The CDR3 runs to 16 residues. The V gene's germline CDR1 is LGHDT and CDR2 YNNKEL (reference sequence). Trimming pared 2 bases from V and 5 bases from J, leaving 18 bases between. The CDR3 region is CASSQPLGVGSETQYF. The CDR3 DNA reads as TGTGCCAGCAGCCAACCGTTAGGAGTCGGGAGTGAGACCCAGTACTTC.

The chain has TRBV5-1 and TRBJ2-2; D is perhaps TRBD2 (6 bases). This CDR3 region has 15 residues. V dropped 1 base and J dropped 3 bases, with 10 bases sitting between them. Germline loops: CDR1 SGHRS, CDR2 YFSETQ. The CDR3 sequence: CASSLRGIDTGELFF. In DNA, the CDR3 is TGCGCCAGCAGCTTGCGCGGGATAGACACCGGGGAGCTGTTTTTT.

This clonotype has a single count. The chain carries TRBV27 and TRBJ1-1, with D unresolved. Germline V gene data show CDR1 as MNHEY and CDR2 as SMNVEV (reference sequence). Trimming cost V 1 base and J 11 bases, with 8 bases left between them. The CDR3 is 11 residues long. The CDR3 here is CASSLYGRAFF. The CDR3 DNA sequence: TGTGCCAGCAGTTTATACGGGAGGGCTTTCTTT.

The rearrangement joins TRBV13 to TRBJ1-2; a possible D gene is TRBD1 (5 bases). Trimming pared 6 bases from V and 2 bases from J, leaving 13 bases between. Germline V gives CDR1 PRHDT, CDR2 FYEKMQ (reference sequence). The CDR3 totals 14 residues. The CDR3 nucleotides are TGTGCCAGCAGGCTCCTCGGACAAAACTATGGCTACACCTTC. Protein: CASRLLGQNYGYTF.

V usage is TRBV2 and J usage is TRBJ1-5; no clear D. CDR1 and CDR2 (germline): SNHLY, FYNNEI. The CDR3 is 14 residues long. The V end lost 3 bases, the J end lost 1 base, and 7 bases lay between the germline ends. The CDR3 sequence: CASSESTSNQPQHF. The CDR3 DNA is TGTGCCAGCAGTGAGAGCACAAGCAATCAGCCCCAGCATTTT.

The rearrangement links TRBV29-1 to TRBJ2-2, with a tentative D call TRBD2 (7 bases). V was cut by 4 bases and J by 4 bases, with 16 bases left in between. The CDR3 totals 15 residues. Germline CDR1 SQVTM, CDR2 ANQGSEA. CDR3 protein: CSVGSRGGGTGELFF. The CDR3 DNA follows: TGCAGCGTTGGTTCCCGGGGAGGGGGCACCGGGGAGCTGTTTTTT.

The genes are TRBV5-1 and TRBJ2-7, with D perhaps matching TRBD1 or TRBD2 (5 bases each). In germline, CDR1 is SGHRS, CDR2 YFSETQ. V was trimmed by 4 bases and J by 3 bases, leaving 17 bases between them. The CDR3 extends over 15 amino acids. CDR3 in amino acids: CASSPGTNLNYEQYF. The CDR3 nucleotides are TGCGCCAGCAGCCCAGGGACGAACCTAAACTACGAGCAGTACTTC.

The CDR3 sequence is CAWSAMDINQPQHF. DNA for the CDR3: TGTGCCTGGAGTGCCATGGACATCAATCAGCCCCAGCATTTT. This rearrangement joins TRBV30 to TRBJ1-5, with D tentatively TRBD1 (5 bases). CDR3 length: 14 residues. Germline CDR1 and CDR2: GTSNPN and SVGIG (reference sequence). Trimming left V 1 base short and J 3 bases short, with 10 bases between. The variable domain in full, with the rest retrieved from reference TRBV30 and TRBJ1-5, is SQTIHQWPATLVQPVGSPLSLECTVEGTSNPNLYWYRQAAGRGLQLLFYSVGIGQISSEVPQNLSASRPQDRQFILSSKKLLLSDSGFYLCAWSAMDINQPQHFGDGTRLSIL.

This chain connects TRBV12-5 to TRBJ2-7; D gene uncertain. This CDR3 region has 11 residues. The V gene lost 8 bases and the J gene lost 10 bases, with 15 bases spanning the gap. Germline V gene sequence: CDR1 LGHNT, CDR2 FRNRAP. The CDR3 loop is CASRALGIQYF. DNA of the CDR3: TGTGCTAGTCGAGCCTTGGGGATACAGTACTTC.

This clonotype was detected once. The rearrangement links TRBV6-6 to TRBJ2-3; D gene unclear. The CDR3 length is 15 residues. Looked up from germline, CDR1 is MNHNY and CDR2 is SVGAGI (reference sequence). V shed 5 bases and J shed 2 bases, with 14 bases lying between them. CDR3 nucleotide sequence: TGTGCCAGCAGTCCCCGGGCCTCCCTCACAGATACGCAGTATTTT. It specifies CASSPRASLTDTQYF.

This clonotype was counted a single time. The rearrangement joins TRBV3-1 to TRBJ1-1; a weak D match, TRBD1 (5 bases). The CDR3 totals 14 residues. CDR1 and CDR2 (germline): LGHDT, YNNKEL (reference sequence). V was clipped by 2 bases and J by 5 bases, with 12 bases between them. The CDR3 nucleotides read TGTGCCAGCAGCCAAAAGAACGGGGGGACTGAAGCTTTCTTT. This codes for CASSQKNGGTEAFF.

The CDR3 protein is CSGYSSSYNEQFF. The CDR3 region has the DNA TGCAGCGGCTACAGTAGCTCCTACAATGAGCAGTTCTTC. The chain links TRBV29-1 to TRBJ2-1, with D hard to call. Trimming shortened V by 7 bases and J by 0 bases, and 10 bases separated the two germline ends. The CDR3 extends over 13 amino acids. In germline, CDR1 is SQVTM, CDR2 ANQGSEA.

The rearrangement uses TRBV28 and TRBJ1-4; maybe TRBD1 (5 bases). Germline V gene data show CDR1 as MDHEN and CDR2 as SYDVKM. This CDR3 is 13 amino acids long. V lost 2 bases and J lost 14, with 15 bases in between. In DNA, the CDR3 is TGTGCCAGCAGTTTAGGTTTCGCGGGGGGTCTGTTTTTT. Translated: CASSLGFAGGLFF.

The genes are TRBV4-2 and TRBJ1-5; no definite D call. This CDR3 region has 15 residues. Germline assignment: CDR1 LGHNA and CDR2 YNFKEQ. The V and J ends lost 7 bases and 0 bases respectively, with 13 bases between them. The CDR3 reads CASTHSSDSNQPQHF. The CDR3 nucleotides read TGTGCCAGCACCCATTCAAGTGATAGCAATCAGCCCCAGCATTTT.

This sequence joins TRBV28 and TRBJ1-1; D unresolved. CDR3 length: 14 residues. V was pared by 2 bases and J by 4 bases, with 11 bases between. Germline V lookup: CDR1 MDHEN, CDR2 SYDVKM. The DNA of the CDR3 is TGTGCCAGCAGTTTAGTGGGTTCGATCACTGAAGCTTTCTTT. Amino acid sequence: CASSLVGSITEAFF.

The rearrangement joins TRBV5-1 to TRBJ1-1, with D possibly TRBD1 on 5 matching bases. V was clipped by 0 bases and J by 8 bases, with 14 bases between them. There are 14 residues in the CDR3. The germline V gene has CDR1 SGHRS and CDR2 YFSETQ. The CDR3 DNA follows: TGCGCCAGCAGCTTGGAAAACCCAGGGAGAGAAGCTTTCTTT. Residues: CASSLENPGREAFF.

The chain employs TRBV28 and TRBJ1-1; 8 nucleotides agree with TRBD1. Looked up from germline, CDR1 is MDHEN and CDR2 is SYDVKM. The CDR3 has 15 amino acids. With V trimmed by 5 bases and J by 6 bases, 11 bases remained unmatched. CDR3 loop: CASSIRGRLYAEAFF. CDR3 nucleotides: TGTGCCAGCAGTATCAGGGGGCGTCTATATGCTGAAGCTTTCTTT.

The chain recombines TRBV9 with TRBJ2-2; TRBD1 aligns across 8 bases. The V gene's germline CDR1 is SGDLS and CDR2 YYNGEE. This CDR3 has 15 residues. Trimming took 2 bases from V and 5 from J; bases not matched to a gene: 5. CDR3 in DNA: TGTGCCAGCAGCGTTCGGGACAGGCGTACCGGGGAGCTGTTTTTT. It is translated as CASSVRDRRTGELFF.

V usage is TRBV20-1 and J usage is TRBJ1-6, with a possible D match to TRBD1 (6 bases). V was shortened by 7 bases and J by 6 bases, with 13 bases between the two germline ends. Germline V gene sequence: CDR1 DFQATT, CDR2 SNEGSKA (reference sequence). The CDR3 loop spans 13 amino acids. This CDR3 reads CSVQGPTNSPLHF. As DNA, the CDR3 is TGCAGTGTACAGGGACCGACTAATTCACCCCTCCACTTT.